This T cell receptor (beta chain) was sequenced for a study of cytomegalovirus exposure and HLA in healthy donors (dated by TCRdb to 2016 to 2017). Regarding the study in general: In an earlier analysis of under 750 of the donors, approximately 300 Gb of sequence data and 90 million to 120 million unique TCR beta sequences from about 179 million T cells were reported. About 310 gigabases of sequencing data and 70 million to 85 million unique TCR sequences were included in an early release covering roughly 600 HLA-typed donors. Of the 398 genotyped donors, roughly 85% fell in the genetic ancestry cluster associated with self-reported Caucasian donors. The study aimed to test whether cataloging public T cell receptors could reveal signatures of past pathogen exposure. The T cell repertoires of several hundred subjects were profiled by immunosequencing and related to cytomegalovirus serostatus. A separate validation cohort of more than 100 different subjects was used in addition to the roughly 670-subject first cohort. To predict cytomegalovirus infection status, the study brought together high-throughput TCR immunosequencing, statistical association of individual TCRs with disease status, and machine learning. To study patterns of TCR occurrence, a later analysis re-analyzed previously published TCR beta repertoires from just over 650 donors and added high-resolution HLA genotyping. Rather than drawing on any new phenotypic data, the later analysis identified candidate immune exposures from TCR beta sequences and the way those sequences occurred across donors. To decide whether each TCR beta V gene segment behaved as functional or pseudogenic, an earlier analysis of 587 of the donors relied on high-throughput TCR beta sequencing. Donor age, sex, ethnicity and CMV serostatus were compiled alongside the repertoire data. In a later genetic analysis, genome-wide SNP genotypes for about 55% of the roughly 670 donors were used, and that subset was treated as a discovery cohort. All discovery cohort repertoires had been generated using a single sequencing platform. HLA typing covered class I and class II loci at four-digit resolution. Typing coverage varied by locus: roughly 620-640 donors for A, B, C, DRB1 and DQB1; roughly 560 for DQA1; 600 to 610 for DPA1; some 470 for DPB1. Because of strong linkage in the cohort, roughly five DR-DQ haplotypes were treated as single units for association and clustering. On average, roughly 240,000 unique TCR beta nucleotide sequences were sequenced per donor among 398 genotyped donors of the cohort, with 15% to 20% of those sequences being non-productive.

The cohort consisted of 650 to 850 healthy bone marrow donors. All cohort members were sampled while nominally healthy, although unrecorded immune exposures were likely present. The donor tested CMV seronegative and was one of the 352 seronegative cohort members. A peripheral blood sample was provided by each donor, and peripheral blood mononuclear cells were used for TCR beta sequencing. The Qiagen DNeasy Blood Extraction Kit was used to extract genomic DNA from the blood cell samples. This clone has more than one count but fewer than ten. The target of this receptor is not known. No much larger clone exists at a distance of one base, and base qualities are not known. The library was made by the immunoSEQ multiplex PCR assay. The multiplex PCR relied on a mix of 60 forward primers for TCR Vbeta segments and 13 reverse primers for TCR Jbeta segments. The CDR3 region of rearranged TCR beta genes was amplified from genomic DNA by a multiplex PCR assay. On the Illumina HiSeq System, the amplified TCR beta libraries were sequenced as 87-base-pair reads. Per the authors' processing: A later analysis tallied around 87 million unique TCR beta chains across the approximately 670 repertoires, and around 12 million of those chains were shared by two or more donors. Raw reads were error-corrected and collapsed into unique sequences by a nearest-neighbor algorithm in which closely related sequences were merged to remove PCR and sequencing errors. To assign V, D and J gene segments, CDR3 sequences were aligned to IMGT reference sequences. For a sequence to be retained, a match of at least six nucleotides was required to both a V gene segment and a J gene segment. A rearrangement counted as productive if the CDR3 had no stop codons and remained in frame with V and J, and every other rearrangement counted as non-productive. CDR3 was defined by IMGT convention, running from the second conserved V-encoded cysteine to the conserved J-encoded phenylalanine. In an earlier analysis of around 640 of the donors, sequences lacking an unambiguous match to a single V gene segment were excluded. In an earlier analysis of several hundred of the donors, a V segment was called functional when productive rearrangements were above 56.7%, and segregating when the standard deviation between donors exceeded 5%. A statistical classification framework was built for diagnosing cytomegalovirus status from the catalog of TCR beta chain sequences. In a later analysis, V and J genes were assigned by comparing TCR nucleotide sequences against IMGT/GENE-DB human TR gene sequences. Using the TCRdist pipeline, a later analysis assigned CDR3 sequences along with most-parsimonious VDJ recombination scenarios. In a later analysis, each TCR beta chain was defined by its CDR3 amino acid sequence together with its V-gene family, and reads without a unique V-gene family were excluded. As a way to deal with suspected cross-contamination and a sequencing artifact, a later analysis dropped approximately 570 nucleotide sequences that were highly shared and had low generation probability. A later analysis calculated a clonal expansion index for each public chain from normalized within-repertoire ranks of inferred template counts. In a later analysis, generation probabilities were computed using a VDJ recombination model fitted to out-of-frame rearrangements, and the results were checked against IGoR. Hypergeometric tests were used in a later analysis to score TCR-TCR, TCR-HLA and TCR-CMV co-occurrence, with a repertoire-size bias correction applied to the TCR pairs. A later analysis estimated false discovery rates by permuting HLA or CMV assignments 20 times. In a later analysis, co-occurring TCRs were grouped using DBSCAN, and TCRdist sequence similarity was added for clustering within HLA-allele-positive subsets. Repertoires with fewer than 30,000 or more than 120,000 public chains were left out of co-occurrence clustering, as were four to six repertoires with anomalous nucleotide sharing. The source is immuneACCESS, and TCRdb retained only in-frame sequences with V and J called. Part of the clones is not carried over; for the studies checked, unresolved V genes explain less than half of this, and the remainder is unexplained. V, J and clone size are taken as reported in that table, and D and trimming were inferred from the DNA itself. The sample yields around 110,000 clones; about 10% were counted once. The ten biggest clones cover roughly 3.1% of the sample.

The research as a whole found: The classifier was reported to diagnose cytomegalovirus status with high specificity and sensitivity in both the original and validation cohorts. In vitro tests confirmed that a few of the cytomegalovirus-associated TCR beta chains recognize cytomegalovirus antigens. Compared with the approximately 710-donor mean, donors in an Asian-associated ancestry cluster had fewer N-insertions in productive TCRs, according to a later genetic analysis. Sequencing depth was assumed to be roughly uniform across donors in the presence/absence analyses, though that assumption may not hold. Most TCR sequences were seen in very few donors, while some public TCRs were found in many individuals. Correlated functional status among segregating V segments might reflect linkage disequilibrium, but an unknown experimental factor could not be ruled out. HLA typing was unavailable for some donors at each locus, so association tests used only the typed subset. According to a later analysis, parvovirus B19, influenza, CMV and Epstein-Barr virus appeared linked to several top co-occurrence clusters. In a later analysis, around 17,000 TCR beta sequences were associated with specific HLA alleles at a false discovery rate of 0.05. A later analysis found that TCR association rates varied across HLA loci, with DRB1 alleles showing the most associated TCRs and HLA-C alleles the fewest. A group of highly shared sequence variants was considered likely to be a technical artifact of the sequencing pipeline. The only immune exposure information available for the cohort was CMV serostatus. An earlier analysis of approximately 570 of the donors showed that most TCR beta V segments appeared in productive rearrangements either about 90% or about 30% of the time, which broadly matched IMGT annotations. The cohort was sequenced for TCR beta chains only, and without alpha or paired-chain data the features that could be detected were limited. In a later analysis, HLA-associated TCR beta chains were found to be more clonally expanded and to have lower generation probabilities than equally common non-associated chains. A later genetic analysis associated a missense DCLRE1C variant with V-gene and J-gene trimming of TCR beta chains, and an independent cohort replicated the association. Around 16 rarely observed V segments, including chromosome 9 orphons, were excluded from the earlier analysis of approximately 500 of the donors because counts were too low. Strong co-occurrence of HLA alleles, especially DR and DQ, made assigning TCR associations to individual alleles difficult. According to the authors, the approach could potentially be generalized to other disease states and immunological phenotypes. A further reported finding was that TCR beta sequences accurately predicted the HLA-A and HLA-B alleles for most subjects in the first cohort. According to a later analysis, most CMV-associated TCR beta chains appeared to be HLA-restricted, and the HLA associations seemed to be driven largely by CMV exposure. In the study, around 150 TCR beta chains were listed as associated with cytomegalovirus.

This TCR came from a man aged 25-40 years in good health and CMV-seronegative. Specimen: PBMCs.

The sequence in DNA is TGCGCCAGCAGCCAAGCTCGAAACAGGGCAGATACGCAGTATTTT. Translated, this is CASSQARNRADTQYF. Recombination connected TRBV4-3 to TRBJ2-3; the best D guess is TRBD1, with 6 bases matching. The CDR3, from cysteine to phenylalanine, totals 15 residues. Of the read, only the CDR3 DNA is kept; its 45 bases are in frame from base 1. At the junction V is shortened by 1 base and J by 4 bases, with 12 bases in between. The CDR1 and CDR2 encoded by the germline V gene are LGHNA and YSLEER.